This TCR beta chain originates from a study of blood T cell repertoires in COVID-19. Overall study context: PBMCs, B-cell-depleted T cells, or T cells provided the cDNA or gDNA that made up the material.

Data came from immunoSEQ multiplex PCR; TCRdb stores just in-frame clones and leaves some out. Among more than 300,000 clones listed, about 84% were seen once. The V gene's germline CDR1 is SGDLS and CDR2 YYNGEE. V lost 3 bases to trimming and J lost 4 bases; unmatched junction nucleotides: 16. This CDR3 has 18 residues. Sequencing input: peripheral blood. The receptor was derived from a woman between 50 and 59 years old with acute or convalescent COVID-19. The chain combines TRBV9 with TRBJ1-2; the match to TRBD1 covers 9 bases. CDR3 in DNA: TGTGCCAGCAGCGGGTCAGGGCGTCTCGGGACAGGGTCCTATGGCTACACCTTC. Its protein product is CASSGSGRLGTGSYGYTF.